This T cell receptor (beta chain) was captured by sequencing in a study of Graves' ophthalmopathy and Graves' hyperthyroidism. Study-level information: Upon initial diagnosis and before any treatment, peripheral blood was collected. The study's findings and limits: Sensitivity of 87.88% and specificity of about 81% were achieved when a 13-signature model separated ophthalmopathy from stable hyperthyroidism.

Amplified TCR beta CDR3 regions were obtained using RNA transcripts as template. The first round was an RT-PCR with HTBI primers, and the second round was a multiplex PCR. MiXCR, applied by TCRdb to the multiplex PCR reads, yields one record per CDR3 protein. The sample carries 400,000 to 500,000 distinct CDR3 sequences, over 20% recorded once. The junction had 6 bases not matched to a gene; V was cut back by 4 bases and J by 2 bases. The CDR3 runs 16 residues. CDR1 and CDR2 from the germline V gene are SGHRS and YFSETQ. This clonotype was counted a few times. Its antigen remains unidentified. This TCR was recovered from a woman aged 18-29 years with stable Graves' hyperthyroidism. Sequencing was carried out using peripheral blood. The chain has TRBV5-1 and TRBJ2-7; 13 bases align to TRBD2. CDR3 nucleotide sequence: TGCGCCAGCAGCCCGGGACTAGCGGGGACGACCTACGAGCAGTACTTC. Translated, it gives CASSPGLAGTTYEQYF.